Listed below are T cell receptor beta chains from one sample, sequenced in a study of identical twins. TCRdb ran MiXCR on the 5' RACE reads and lists one entry per CDR3 protein. Of about 1.7 million distinct CDR3 sequences listed, roughly 35% are singletons. The sample was cord blood. The receptor set was obtained from a newborn girl in good health. Each CDR3 is given with its conserved first and last residue. A D gene is named only where the DNA matches it firmly. Not all rows give a size; the values are once, few, many and, for expanded clones, a class.

NA	TRBV20-1	NA	TRBJ1-5	CSARAGDRDSNQPQHF	TGCAGTGCTAGAGCTGGCGACCGAGATAGCAATCAGCCCCAGCATTTT
NA	TRBV27	NA	TRBJ2-1	CASRDMGASSYNEQFF	TGTGCCAGCAGGGATATGGGGGCTAGCTCCTACAATGAGCAGTTCTTC
TRBD2	TRBV29-1	NA	TRBJ2-3	CSVEDRTSGSTDTQYF	TGCAGCGTTGAAGATAGGACTAGCGGGAGCACAGATACGCAGTATTTT
TRBD1	TRBV27	NA	TRBJ1-2	CASIRTGGQNYGYTF	TGTGCCAGCATTCGTACAGGGGGACAAAACTATGGCTACACCTTC
NA	TRBV12-3/TRBV12-4	few	TRBJ1-2	CASSATVGYGYTF	TGTGCCAGCAGTGCGACGGTAGGCTATGGCTACACCTTC
TRBD1	TRBV28	once	TRBJ1-4	CASSGWGQGAEKLFF	TGTGCCAGCAGTGGATGGGGACAGGGGGCGGAAAAACTGTTTTTT
TRBD2	TRBV28	NA	TRBJ2-5	CASSLPISGEQETQYF	TGTGCCAGCAGTTTGCCCATTAGCGGGGAACAAGAGACCCAGTACTTC
NA	TRBV5-1	NA	TRBJ2-3	CASSARTVGRTDTQYF	TGCGCCAGCAGCGCCCGGACGGTCGGGCGCACAGATACGCAGTATTTT
TRBD2	TRBV3-1	few	TRBJ2-1	CASSQERLGSGSLHEQFF	TGTGCCAGCAGCCAAGAACGTCTGGGGAGCGGGAGTCTCCATGAGCAGTTCTTC
NA	TRBV20-1	few	TRBJ1-1	CSARVRGAEAFF	TGCAGTGCTAGAGTCAGGGGAGCTGAAGCTTTCTTT
NA	TRBV7-2	NA	TRBJ2-7	CASSNKRSGKGDYEQYF	TGTGCCAGCAGCAACAAGCGATCCGGGAAAGGGGACTACGAGCAGTACTTC
NA	TRBV6-1	few	TRBJ1-6	CASSESGGRSPLHF	TGTGCCAGCAGTGAAAGCGGGGGAAGATCACCCCTCCACTTT
TRBD1	TRBV2	many	TRBJ1-4	CASSPPGQGNEKLFF	TGTGCCAGCAGTCCACCGGGACAGGGGAATGAAAAACTGTTTTTT
NA	TRBV5-1	few	TRBJ2-5	CASSLAAGDLSGNEQYF	TGCGCCAGCAGCTTGGCCGCAGGGGACCTCTCTGGGAATGAGCAGTACTTC
NA	TRBV2	once	TRBJ1-1	CASSENGRATEAFF	TGTGCCAGCAGTGAGAATGGCAGGGCCACTGAAGCTTTCTTT
TRBD2	TRBV6-7	NA	TRBJ2-1	CASSYASLAGGRWQFF	TGTGCCAGCAGTTACGCTAGTCTAGCGGGGGGGCGTTGGCAGTTCTTC
NA	TRBV28	NA	TRBJ1-1	CASSLSRGASTEAFF	TGTGCCAGCAGTTTATCAAGGGGAGCGAGCACTGAAGCTTTCTTT
NA	TRBV4-1	NA	TRBJ2-2	CASSQYPGQNTGELFF	TGCGCCAGCAGCCAATATCCGGGACAGAACACCGGGGAGCTGTTTTTT
NA	TRBV5-6	NA	TRBJ2-2	CASSFQSGELFF	TGTGCCAGCAGCTTCCAGTCCGGGGAGCTGTTTTTT
NA	TRBV25-1	few	TRBJ1-5	CASSESETPQPQHF	TGTGCCAGCAGTGAATCTGAGACGCCTCAGCCCCAGCATTTT
NA	TRBV11-1	NA	TRBJ1-2	CASSAGLRYGYTF	TGTGCCAGCAGCGCGGGACTGCGCTATGGCTACACCTTC
NA	TRBV7-2	NA	TRBJ1-2	CASSLLHFYGYTF	TGTGCCAGCAGCTTACTACACTTCTATGGCTACACCTTC
TRBD1	TRBV10-3	NA	TRBJ1-4	CAISESGTGLEKLFF	TGTGCCATCAGTGAGTCTGGGACAGGGTTGGAAAAACTGTTTTTT
NA	TRBV14	few	TRBJ1-2	CASSQVAGDGYTF	TGTGCCAGCAGCCAAGTTGCCGGGGACGGCTACACCTTC
NA	TRBV29-1	many	TRBJ2-1	CSVELNRYSYNEQFF	TGCAGCGTGGAGCTAAACAGGTACTCCTACAATGAGCAGTTCTTC
TRBD2	TRBV7-2	few	TRBJ2-3	CASSLASSGSAQYF	TGTGCCAGCAGCTTAGCGTCTAGCGGGAGTGCGCAGTATTTT
NA	TRBV20-1	few	TRBJ2-7	CSASRLPAYEQYF	TGCAGTGCTAGTCGACTCCCAGCCTACGAGCAGTACTTC
TRBD1	TRBV6-1	few	TRBJ1-1	CASSDRQGANTEAFF	TGTGCCAGCAGTGACCGACAGGGGGCGAACACTGAAGCTTTCTTT
TRBD2	TRBV27	NA	TRBJ2-3	CASKLAGAPTDTQYF	TGTGCCAGCAAACTAGCGGGGGCCCCCACAGATACGCAGTATTTT
NA	TRBV4-2	NA	TRBJ1-4	CASSHRDGPTNEKLFF	TGTGCCAGCAGCCACCGGGACGGACCAACTAATGAAAAACTGTTTTTT
TRBD2	TRBV19	NA	TRBJ2-1	CASSIVLAGGNEQFF	TGTGCCAGTAGTATCGTCCTAGCGGGAGGAAATGAGCAGTTCTTC
NA	TRBV27	many	TRBJ1-2	CASTSAGGYGYTF	TGTGCCAGCACTTCTGCCGGAGGGTATGGCTACACCTTC
NA	TRBV12-3/TRBV12-4	NA	TRBJ2-1	CASSSPPDPYNEQFF	TGTGCCAGCAGTTCCCCGCCGGACCCCTACAATGAGCAGTTCTTC
NA	TRBV6-1	NA	TRBJ1-1	CASRGQEAFF	TGTGCCAGCAGAGGACAGGAAGCTTTCTTT
NA	TRBV14	NA	TRBJ2-1	CASSQESRGSQFF	TGTGCCAGCAGCCAAGAATCACGGGGGTCGCAGTTCTTC
NA	TRBV12-3/TRBV12-4	few	TRBJ1-2	CASRGTYYGYTF	TGTGCCAGCAGGGGGACATACTATGGCTACACCTTC
TRBD2	TRBV28	NA	TRBJ2-5	CASSFLRDYNEQYF	TGTGCCAGCAGTTTCTTGAGGGACTACAATGAGCAGTACTTC
NA	TRBV29-1	NA	TRBJ2-5	CSVGGTLETQYF	TGCAGCGTTGGGGGGACCCTAGAGACCCAGTACTTC
TRBD1	TRBV10-3	NA	TRBJ1-5	CAISDPGQGDQPLHF	TGTGCCATCAGTGACCCGGGACAGGGAGATCAGCCCCTGCATTTT
TRBD2	TRBV5-8	few	TRBJ2-3	CASSLGLAGVATQYF	TGTGCCAGCAGCTTGGGTCTAGCGGGAGTGGCTACGCAGTATTTT
NA	TRBV30	NA	TRBJ2-4	CAWSVTTAGNIQYF	TGTGCCTGGAGTGTAACCACGGCGGGCAACATTCAGTACTTC
TRBD2	TRBV5-1	NA	TRBJ2-2	CASSLSGEGPTGELFF	TGCGCCAGCAGCTTGAGCGGGGAAGGGCCTACCGGGGAGCTGTTTTTT
TRBD2	TRBV30	once	TRBJ2-7	CAWSVQRTRPNEQYF	TGTGCCTGGAGTGTACAAAGGACTAGACCCAATGAGCAGTACTTC
NA	TRBV7-2	NA	TRBJ2-1	CASRLGLGNEQFF	TGTGCCAGCAGATTGGGCCTGGGGAATGAGCAGTTCTTC
TRBD1	TRBV20-1	NA	TRBJ2-3	CSARPVDRESTDTQYF	TGCAGTGCTAGACCGGTGGACAGGGAGAGCACAGATACGCAGTATTTT
NA	TRBV12-3/TRBV12-4	many	TRBJ1-2	CASSPQTAYGYTF	TGTGCCAGCAGTCCCCAGACAGCGTATGGCTACACCTTC
NA	TRBV5-1	few	TRBJ1-2	CASSSIKRTGNYGYTF	TGCGCCAGCAGCTCGATTAAACGTACAGGGAACTATGGCTACACCTTC
TRBD1	TRBV29-1	NA	TRBJ1-5	CSATGGTNQPQHF	TGCAGCGCTACAGGGGGGACCAATCAGCCCCAGCATTTT
TRBD1	TRBV7-9	few	TRBJ2-5	CASSPRQGWETQYF	TGTGCCAGCAGCCCAAGACAGGGATGGGAGACCCAGTACTTC